Listed here are 8 T cell receptor beta chains from one sample, sequenced in a study of T cell responses to AZD1222 COVID-19 vaccine. The data were produced by immunoSEQ multiplex PCR, yet TCRdb's version contains in-frame clones alone and is incomplete. The table includes approximately 170,000 clones, 70% to 90% detected once. The sequencing here drew on peripheral blood, taken 28 days after the second AZD1222 dose. These receptors were taken from an adult who received the AZD1222 COVID-19 vaccine.

This clone was observed a handful of times. The same CDR3 also results from other DNA sequences found in this sample. The chain couples TRBV7-9 to TRBJ1-4, with no clear D. Germline CDR1 reads SEHNR; CDR2 reads FQNEAQ (reference sequence). CDR3 length equals 15 residues. Deletions cut 1 base from V and 5 bases from J, with 11 bases between. DNA for the CDR3: TGTGCCAGCAGCTTAGAGTCTGGCTTCAATGAAAAACTGTTTTTT. Translation gives CASSLESGFNEKLFF.

This chain joins TRBV5-1 and TRBJ2-7; maybe TRBD2 (6 bases). The V end was cut by 0 bases, the J end by 3 bases, with 13 bases between. The CDR3 loop spans 15 amino acids. Germline V gene data show CDR1 as SGHRS and CDR2 as YFSETQ. The CDR3: CASSLAGGGVYEQYF. The CDR3 bases are TGCGCCAGCAGCTTGGCCGGAGGAGGGGTCTACGAGCAGTACTTC.

The chain carries TRBV24-1 and TRBJ2-7; 9 bases fit TRBD1. The germline gives CDR1 KGHDR, CDR2 SFDVKD. Trimming cost V 7 bases and J 5 bases; bases outside gene matches: 2. The CDR3 is 12 amino acids. CDR3 residues: CATSGQGNEQYF. The CDR3 bases are TGTGCCACCAGCGGACAGGGGAACGAGCAGTACTTC.

The gene calls are TRBV4-1 and TRBJ1-3; D not certain. CDR1 is MGHRA, CDR2 YSYEKL, per germline. The CDR3 length is 14 residues. V lost 2 bases, J lost 0 bases, and 5 bases lay in between. The CDR3 bases are TGCGCCAGCAGCCAACAGGACTCTGGAAACACCATATATTTT. Residues: CASSQQDSGNTIYF.

This clone was seen a single time. This chain joins TRBV30 and TRBJ1-2; 8 bases map to TRBD1. Germline CDR1 GTSNPN, CDR2 SVGIG (reference sequence). V was pared by 0 bases and J by 10 bases, with 7 bases of the junction left unmatched. The CDR3 consists of 13 residues. DNA for the CDR3: TGTGCCTGGAGTGTGGCAGGGGGCACGTCCTACACCTTC. It is translated as CAWSVAGGTSYTF. Full variable domain (rest looked up from reference TRBV30 and TRBJ1-2): SQTIHQWPATLVQPVGSPLSLECTVEGTSNPNLYWYRQAAGRGLQLLFYSVGIGQISSEVPQNLSASRPQDRQFILSSKKLLLSDSGFYLCAWSVAGGTSYTFGSGTRLTVV.

The CDR3 DNA sequence: TGCGCCAGCAGCTTCGAGGGCTATGGCTACACCTTC. It specifies CASSFEGYGYTF. V and J are TRBV5-1 and TRBJ1-2, with D hard to call. The germline V gene encodes CDR1 SGHRS and CDR2 YFSETQ. This CDR3 comprises 12 residues. Trimming pared 2 bases from V and 4 bases from J, leaving 6 bases between.

The genes are TRBV10-1 and TRBJ2-1; 10 bases line up with TRBD2. The CDR3 length is 19 residues. From germline, CDR1 is WNHNN and CDR2 SYGVQD (reference sequence). Losses at the gene ends were 2 bases for V and 1 base for J; bases not matched to a gene: 11. The CDR3 bases are TGCGCCAGCAGTGAGATCCTATCCGGGACTAGCGTATCCTACAATGAGCAGTTCTTC. It encodes CASSEILSGTSVSYNEQFF.

V gene TRBV21-1 combines with J gene TRBJ2-3; the table's D call TRBD2 went unverified against the DNA. TRBV21-1 is flagged as a pseudogene. The CDR3 consists of 12 residues. In DNA form, the CDR3 reads TGTGCCAGCAGCCCTACCACAGATACGCAGTATTTT. Translating gives CASSPTTDTQYF.